Below, 29 T cell receptor beta chains from the same sample are listed, as sequenced in a study of T cell responses to AZD1222 COVID-19 vaccine. Data came from immunoSEQ multiplex PCR; TCRdb stores just in-frame clones and leaves some out. The sample contains approximately 160,000 clones, 75% to 95% of which appear only once. The sample in question was peripheral blood, obtained on day 0 of AZD1222 vaccination. These receptors all stem from an adult in good health.

The J gene is TRBJ2-1, the V gene TRBV11-3, with a tentative D call TRBD2 (7 bases). The CDR3 is 15 amino acids. V shed 5 bases and J shed 7 bases, with 18 bases lying between them. Germline-derived CDR1 and CDR2 are SGHNT and YENEEA. CDR3 nucleotide sequence: TGTGCCAGCAGCAGGGGGGGTTCAGGTCAGAATGAGCAGTTCTTC. This codes for CASSRGGSGQNEQFF. The full variable domain, its missing parts supplied by reference TRBV11-3 and TRBJ2-1, is EAGVVQSPRYKIIEKKQPVAFWCNPISGHNTLYWYLQNLGQGPELLIRYENEEAVDDSQLPKDRFSAERLKGVDSTLKIQPAELGDSAVYLCASSRGGSGQNEQFFGPGTRLTVL.

This clone appeared once. J is TRBJ2-2 and V is TRBV7-8; D perhaps matches TRBD1 (6 bases). Trimming removed 4 bases from V and 7 bases from J, with 22 bases in between. From germline, CDR1 is SGHVS and CDR2 FQNEAQ. This CDR3 region has 17 residues. CDR3 nucleotides: TGTGCCAGCAGCTCCCACAGGGTTGGCCCGGTGTTCGGGGAGCTGTTTTTT. Amino acids: CASSSHRVGPVFGELFF.

The chain recombines TRBV7-2 with TRBJ1-2; TRBD1 matches at 7 bases. Looked up from germline, CDR1 is SGHTA and CDR2 is FQGNSA. J lost 8 bases, V lost 3 bases, and 6 bases had no gene match. The CDR3 length is 13 residues. The CDR3 spells CASSFWDSSGYTF. The CDR3 region has the DNA TGTGCCAGCAGCTTCTGGGACAGTAGCGGCTACACCTTC.

The CDR3 sequence is CASSEAGEAGNQPQHF. The CDR3 region has the DNA TGTGCCAGCAGTGAAGCCGGGGAAGCGGGCAATCAGCCCCAGCATTTT. The genes are TRBV6-1 and TRBJ1-5; D unresolved. V dropped 0 bases and J dropped 2 bases, with 11 bases sitting between them. Germline loops: CDR1 MNHNS, CDR2 SASEGT. The CDR3 has 16 residues.

The V gene is TRBV7-2, the J gene TRBJ2-5; the match to TRBD2 covers 9 bases. This CDR3 is built from 17 residues. V shed 1 base and J 2 bases; nucleotides not matched to a gene: 8. Germline assignment: CDR1 SGHTA and CDR2 FQGNSA. The CDR3 loop is CASSLGGRGGPQETQYF. The CDR3 DNA reads as TGTGCCAGCAGCTTAGGCGGGCGGGGGGGCCCTCAAGAGACCCAGTACTTC.

The rearrangement links TRBV4-3 to TRBJ1-2; no clear D gene. Trimming left V 1 base short and J 8 bases short, with 8 bases between. Germline lookup yields CDR1 LGHNA and CDR2 YSLEER. The CDR3 covers 12 residues. CDR3 region: CASSQVRGGYTF. In nucleotides, the CDR3 is TGCGCCAGCAGCCAAGTCCGCGGCGGCTACACCTTC.

The rearrangement joins TRBV5-1 to TRBJ1-6; 9 nucleotides match TRBD1. CDR3 length: 14 amino acids. CDR1 SGHRS and CDR2 YFSETQ come from the germline V gene. The ends lost 4 bases at V and 11 bases at J; junction bases unmatched: 7. The CDR3 DNA reads as TGCGCCAGCAGCGGGGACAGGGTAGGGCCACCCCTCCACTTT. Its protein product is CASSGDRVGPPLHF.

The chain uses TRBV27 and TRBJ1-1; 10 nucleotides line up with TRBD1. The CDR3 is 17 residues long. With V trimmed by 6 bases and J by 0 bases, 10 bases remained unmatched. In germline, CDR1 is MNHEY, CDR2 SMNVEV (reference sequence). The CDR3 loop is CASSPSGTGVMNTEAFF. CDR3 coding DNA: TGTGCCAGCAGCCCCTCCGGGACAGGGGTCATGAACACTGAAGCTTTCTTT.

The chain's CDR3 is CASSPESNQPQHF. The CDR3 DNA reads as TGTGCCAGTAGTCCAGAATCGAATCAGCCCCAGCATTTT. This chain connects TRBV19 to TRBJ1-5; no clear D. CDR1 and CDR2 from the germline V gene are LNHDA and SQIVND (reference sequence). The ends were cut back, 5 bases at V and 4 bases at J, with 9 bases in the middle. The CDR3 runs to 13 residues. The full variable domain, its missing parts supplied by reference TRBV19 and TRBJ1-5, is DGGITQSPKYLFRKEGQNVTLSCEQNLNHDAMYWYRQDPGQGLRLIYYSQIVNDFQKGDIAEGYSVSREKKESFPLTVTSAQKNPTAFYLCASSPESNQPQHFGDGTRLSIL.

This clone was found once. The rearrangement joins TRBV7-2 to TRBJ1-6, with 8 bases fitting TRBD1. J was trimmed by 10 bases and V by 5 bases; bases with no gene match: 10. This CDR3 comprises 15 residues. Germline CDR1 and CDR2: SGHTA and FQGNSA. The CDR3: CASSQTAGGGSPLHF. For the CDR3, the DNA is TGTGCCAGCAGCCAAACTGCAGGGGGCGGGTCACCCCTCCACTTT.

V gene TRBV2 combines with J gene TRBJ1-1; unclear D gene. V lost 7 bases and J lost 0, with 12 bases in between. CDR3 length: 14 residues. The V gene's germline CDR1 is SNHLY and CDR2 FYNNEI. Here the CDR3 DNA reads TGTGCCAGCATCGGGCCGTCGATGAACACTGAAGCTTTCTTT. Encoded protein: CASIGPSMNTEAFF.

The table lists this clone with a count of one. The CDR3 nucleotides read TGTGCCAGCAGCCAAGGACAGGGGCCGACTATAAATGAAAAACTGTTTTTT. It translates to CASSQGQGPTINEKLFF. The V call is TRBV4-2, the J call TRBJ1-4; 8 bases agree with TRBD1. V shed 1 base, J shed 5 bases, and the junction held 9 bases outside the gene matches. Germline CDR1 and CDR2: LGHNA and YNFKEQ. The CDR3 consists of 17 residues.

The rearrangement uses TRBV12-5 and TRBJ2-3, with 9 bases that match TRBD2. Germline lookup yields CDR1 LGHNT and CDR2 FRNRAP. CDR3 length: 17 amino acids. V trimming: 7 bases; J trimming: 6 bases; junction bases outside the gene matches: 17. CDR3 DNA sequence: TGTGCTAGTGAGGGGTTGGCTAGCGGGACGCCTCTGGATACGCAGTATTTT. Its protein product is CASEGLASGTPLDTQYF.

This clone came up a few times. The gene calls are TRBV6-5 and TRBJ1-2; D call uncertain. CDR1 is MNHEY and CDR2 is SVGAGI in the germline V gene. Trimming shortened V by 9 bases and J by 0 bases, and 11 bases separated the two germline ends. The CDR3 is 13 residues long. For the CDR3, the DNA is TGTGCCAGTTCCCTGGCAGCTAACTATGGCTACACCTTC. This sequence encodes CASSLAANYGYTF.

This clone was found once. The chain carries TRBV27 and TRBJ2-7; D not resolved. V was clipped by 4 bases and J by 5 bases, with 15 bases between them. The CDR3 totals 14 residues. CDR1 is MNHEY, CDR2 SMNVEV, per germline (reference sequence). In nucleotides, the CDR3 is TGTGCCAGCAGTTCTGTGGGCATTCAGAACGAGCAGTACTTC. This sequence encodes CASSSVGIQNEQYF.

J is TRBJ2-1 and V is TRBV19; D possibly corresponds to TRBD2 (5 bases). Germline lookup yields CDR1 LNHDA and CDR2 SQIVND (reference sequence). CDR3 length: 17 amino acids. Trimming pared 6 bases from V and 7 bases from J, leaving 25 bases between. CDR3: CASSRASGLRGPNEQFF. The CDR3 DNA sequence: TGTGCCAGTAGCCGCGCCTCCGGACTTCGAGGGCCAAATGAGCAGTTCTTC. The whole variable domain, remainder taken from reference TRBV19 and TRBJ2-1, is DGGITQSPKYLFRKEGQNVTLSCEQNLNHDAMYWYRQDPGQGLRLIYYSQIVNDFQKGDIAEGYSVSREKKESFPLTVTSAQKNPTAFYLCASSRASGLRGPNEQFFGPGTRLTVL.

This clone was detected a few times. The chain uses TRBV7-3 and TRBJ2-1; D gene unclear. V was shortened by 1 base and J by 6 bases, with 4 bases between the two germline ends. The CDR3 loop spans 12 amino acids. CDR1 and CDR2 from the germline V gene are SGHTA and FQGTGA. The CDR3 DNA follows: TGTGCCAGCAGCTTAAAACCCAATGAGCAGTTCTTC. It encodes CASSLKPNEQFF.

This chain links TRBV11-2 with TRBJ1-5; TRBD1 aligns across 10 bases. V lost 5 bases and J lost 2; bases outside the gene matches: 9. The germline V gene has CDR1 SGHAT and CDR2 FQNNGV. The length of the CDR3 is 17 residues. CDR3: CASSQIAGTGGNQPQHF. Written as DNA, the CDR3 is TGTGCCAGCAGCCAAATTGCGGGGACAGGGGGCAATCAGCCCCAGCATTTT.

This chain uses TRBV7-2 with TRBJ1-4; D gene uncertain. V lost 1 base to trimming and J lost 3 bases, with 15 bases between them. Germline values: CDR1 SGHTA, CDR2 FQGNSA. The CDR3 is 17 amino acids. CDR3 protein: CASSLEPPGQPNEKLFF. CDR3 DNA sequence: TGTGCCAGCAGCTTAGAGCCACCGGGTCAGCCTAATGAAAAACTGTTTTTT.

In the case of this clone: One junction end does not reproduce the germline sequence, and a read error may be involved. The chain has TRBV7-7 and TRBJ1-1; TRBD1 matches 10 bases. Germline V gives CDR1 SSHAT, CDR2 FNYEAQ (reference sequence). There are 17 residues in the CDR3. CDR3 DNA sequence: TGTGCTAGCAGCTTAGCTGAGACAGGGGGCAAGAACACTGAAGCTTTCTTT. This codes for CASSLAETGGKNTEAFF. The whole variable domain, remainder taken from reference TRBV7-7 and TRBJ1-1, is GAGVSQSPRYKVTKRGQDVTLRCDPISSHATLYWYQQALGQGPEFLTYFNYEAQPDKSGLPSDRFSAERPEGSISTLTIQRTEQRDSAMYRCASSLAETGGKNTEAFFGQGTRLTVV.

This clone was seen only once. The rearrangement uses TRBV6-5 and TRBJ2-7; 8 bases are shared with TRBD2. This CDR3 is built from 14 residues. CDR1 MNHEY and CDR2 SVGAGI come from the germline V gene. Trimming at V came to 8 bases and at J to 6 bases, leaving 12 bases not matched to a gene. In DNA, the CDR3 is TGTGCCAGCGGCCTGGGCGGGGGGAGTATCGAGCAGTACTTC. Its translation is CASGLGGGSIEQYF.

This clone came up once. The V gene is TRBV27, the J gene TRBJ2-7, with 7 bases fitting TRBD1. The CDR3 consists of 16 residues. CDR1 and CDR2 from the germline V gene are MNHEY and SMNVEV (reference sequence). V shed 6 bases, J shed 4 bases, and the junction held 15 bases outside the gene matches. In DNA, the CDR3 is TGTGCCAGCAGGAAAACTCCCGAGACAGGGTTATACGAGCAGTACTTC. Translated, it gives CASRKTPETGLYEQYF.

J is TRBJ1-1 and V is TRBV2; D not certain. This CDR3 comprises 14 residues. Trimming cost V 2 bases and J 8 bases, with 15 bases left between them. CDR1 and CDR2 (germline): SNHLY, FYNNEI. CDR3 DNA: TGTGCCAGCAGTGAACGTCCCCGAGCAGAAGAAGCTTTCTTT. This codes for CASSERPRAEEAFF.

This chain connects TRBV19 to TRBJ1-2; no reliable D call. Trimming stripped 5 bases from V and 2 bases from J, with 9 bases between. The CDR3 contains 13 residues. Per the germline V gene, CDR1 is LNHDA and CDR2 is SQIVND (reference sequence). The CDR3 bases are TGTGCCAGTAGTGTATCGGCGAACTATGGCTACACCTTC. Amino acids: CASSVSANYGYTF.

This rearrangement joins TRBV2 to TRBJ2-7, with 11 bases fitting TRBD1. This CDR3 has 17 residues. J was trimmed by 6 bases and V by 0 bases; bases with no gene match: 10. CDR1 and CDR2 (germline): SNHLY, FYNNEI. The CDR3 spells CASSEAPRGQGAGEQYF. The CDR3 DNA follows: TGTGCCAGCAGTGAAGCCCCGCGAGGACAGGGGGCAGGCGAGCAGTACTTC.

The chain couples TRBV6-6 to TRBJ1-2, with D tentatively TRBD1 (5 bases). Trimming took off 10 bases at V and 3 bases at J, with 12 bases between the two ends. This CDR3 region has 12 residues. The V gene's germline CDR1 is MNHNY and CDR2 SVGAGI (reference sequence). The CDR3 protein is CATPGPHYGYTF. The CDR3 DNA reads TGTGCCACCCCGGGGCCCCACTATGGCTACACCTTC.

This clone was picked up one time. The chain joins TRBV4-3 to TRBJ2-3; TRBD2 is a possible D gene (5 bases). Germline CDR1 reads LGHNA; CDR2 reads YSLEER. Trimming cost V 5 bases and J 0 bases, with 15 bases left between them. The CDR3 extends over 16 amino acids. DNA of the CDR3: TGCGCCAGCAGCAGAAGGACTTTCTATAGCACAGATACGCAGTATTTT. Its translation: CASSRRTFYSTDTQYF.

The chain has TRBV3-1 (or the pseudogene TRBV3-2) and TRBJ2-5; D assignment may be TRBD1 or TRBD2 (7 bases each). The germline V and J ends were trimmed by 1 base and 10 bases, with 13 bases remaining between them. The CDR3 covers 13 residues. Germline V gene sequence: CDR1 LGHDT, CDR2 YNNKEL (reference sequence). The CDR3, as DNA: TGTGCCAGCAGCCAAGCAGGGGGGGCCCACCAGTACTTC. Protein product: CASSQAGGAHQYF.

This chain joins TRBV7-9 and TRBJ2-1; D tentatively reads TRBD1 or TRBD2 (6 bases each). V lost 6 bases, J lost 2 bases, and 17 bases lay in between. CDR3 length equals 16 residues. CDR1 SEHNR and CDR2 FQNEAQ come from the germline V gene (reference sequence). The CDR3 reads CASRGGAGAPYNEQFF. CDR3 sequence (DNA): TGTGCCAGCAGGGGCGGGGCAGGGGCCCCCTACAATGAGCAGTTCTTC.